This T cell receptor (beta chain) was identified in a study of OX40 agonist ivuxolimab in advanced cancers. Overall study: Checkpoint inhibitors had been given previously to under 50% of patients. Findings of the study overall: Partial responders treated at 0.1-3.0 mg/kg exhibited clonal expansion among the lowest measured.

Concerning this clone: What it binds is not known.

Samples of blood were obtained at baseline, on cycle 4 day 1, and on cycle 7 day 1. Profiling relied on immunoSEQ multiplex PCR, and the TCRdb table lists in-frame clones only, not all of them. The sample shows about 39,000 clones, approximately 90% of them seen only once. The sequence came from an adult with an advanced solid tumor such as melanoma, head and neck, liver or kidney cancer. Material: CD4+ or CD8+ T cells sorted from blood, obtained in a trial of the OX40 agonist ivuxolimab.

Here the CDR3 DNA reads TGTGCCAGCAGTCCTAGGGGGCTGATAATCACCGGGGAGCTGTTTTTT. This gives the protein CASSPRGLIITGELFF. The rearrangement links TRBV28 to TRBJ2-2; TRBD1 agrees at 7 bases. Germline assignment: CDR1 MDHEN and CDR2 SYDVKM. This CDR3 is 16 amino acids long. Trimming cost V 5 bases and J 4 bases; bases outside gene matches: 10. The full variable domain, completed using reference TRBV28 and TRBJ2-2, is DVKVTQSSRYLVKRTGEKVFLECVQDMDHENMFWYRQDPGLGLRLIYFSYDVKMKEKGDIPEGYSVSREKKERFSLILESASTNQTSMYLCASSPRGLIITGELFFGEGSRLTVL.